These 12 T cell receptor beta chains came from one sample sequenced in a study of intratumoral heterogeneity in liver cancer. The repertoire was sequenced with immunoSEQ multiplex PCR; TCRdb's copy has only in-frame clones and lacks some. The sample carries about 6,200 clones, 60% to 85% recorded once. Each tumour sample represents a distinct, spatially separated region of the hepatocellular carcinoma nodule. Sequencing used tumor tissue, obtained before any cancer treatment. The receptors originated from a woman in her 70s with hepatocellular carcinoma.

V and J are TRBV10-3 and TRBJ2-7, with a possible D match to TRBD2 (6 bases). This CDR3 has 14 amino acids. Germline-derived CDR1 and CDR2 are ENHRY and SYGVKD. V gave up 4 bases and J gave up 0 bases, with 10 bases separating them. The CDR3 sequence: CAISGDSGSYEQYF. CDR3 sequence (DNA): TGTGCCATCAGTGGGGACTCCGGCTCCTACGAGCAGTACTTC.

This clone was observed a few times. The chain joins TRBV9 to TRBJ1-2; D is uncertain. V gave up 0 bases and J gave up 8 bases, with 11 bases separating them. The CDR3 totals 13 residues. CDR1 SGDLS and CDR2 YYNGEE come from the germline V gene. CDR3 DNA: TGTGCCAGCAGCGTAGAGGCAGGTGTCGGCTACACCTTC. It translates to CASSVEAGVGYTF.

The J gene is TRBJ1-5, the V gene TRBV27; 10 bases are shared with TRBD1. Germline CDR1 MNHEY, CDR2 SMNVEV (reference sequence). The trim removed 0 bases at V and 4 bases at J, leaving 6 bases unmatched. CDR3 length equals 17 residues. The CDR3 DNA is TGTGCCAGCAGTTTATCGAAGGGACAGGGGAGTAATCAGCCCCAGCATTTT. Its protein product is CASSLSKGQGSNQPQHF.

This clone was recorded only once. The chain links TRBV24-1 to TRBJ2-1; 10 bases map to TRBD2. Germline V gene sequence: CDR1 KGHDR, CDR2 SFDVKD. CDR3 length: 17 residues. V dropped 4 bases and J dropped 7; count of bases not matched to a gene: 12. The CDR3 region is CATSDRITSGNMNEQFF. CDR3 nucleotides: TGTGCCACCAGTGACCGAATTACTAGCGGGAATATGAATGAGCAGTTCTTC.

V is TRBV7-9 and J is TRBJ2-3, with D perhaps matching TRBD2 (6 bases). Looked up from germline, CDR1 is SEHNR and CDR2 is FQNEAQ (reference sequence). The CDR3 is made up of 14 amino acids. Written as DNA, the CDR3 is TGTGCTTCCCACCGGGGGAGTAGCACAGATACGCAGTATTTT. Encoded protein: CASHRGSSTDTQYF.

The chain links TRBV6-5 to TRBJ2-7; 9 bases map to TRBD1. With V trimmed by 5 bases and J by 6 bases, 5 bases remained unmatched. The CDR3 extends over 13 amino acids. Germline V lookup: CDR1 MNHEY, CDR2 SVGAGI. CDR3 region: CASSPDRGGEQYF. For the CDR3, the DNA is TGTGCCAGCAGTCCAGACAGGGGGGGCGAGCAGTACTTC.

V is TRBV5-3 and J is TRBJ1-3, with a possible D match to TRBD1 (5 bases). TRBV5-3 is reported as an ORF; its role is uncertain. With 6 bases removed from V and 1 base from J, the gap between germline ends came to 11 bases. This CDR3 region has 14 residues. CDR3 nucleotides: TGTGCCAGAACCACTGGGACGTCTGGAAACACCATATATTTT. Protein: CARTTGTSGNTIYF.

The genes are TRBV7-9 and TRBJ2-7; 8 nucleotides line up with TRBD2. With 5 bases clipped from V and 2 bases from J, the junction kept 2 bases outside the gene matches. The CDR3 is 13 residues long. CDR1 is SEHNR and CDR2 is FQNEAQ in the germline V gene (reference sequence). The chain's CDR3 is CASSPGGAYEQYF. The DNA for the CDR3 is TGTGCCAGCAGCCCGGGGGGGGCCTACGAGCAGTACTTC.

The chain combines TRBV19 with TRBJ1-1; D call uncertain. The V end lost 7 bases, the J end lost 0 bases, and 9 bases lay between the germline ends. The CDR3 spans 13 residues. Germline V CDR1 and CDR2: LNHDA, SQIVND (reference sequence). In nucleotides, the CDR3 is TGTGCCAGTAACGAACACTTGAACACTGAAGCTTTCTTT. As protein: CASNEHLNTEAFF.

The rearrangement joins TRBV14 to TRBJ2-2; no firm D call. CDR3 length: 12 residues. Trimming stripped 8 bases from V and 1 base from J, with 5 bases between. CDR1 and CDR2 (germline): SGHDN, FVKESK. The CDR3 nucleotides are TGTGCCAGCCGGAAGAACACCGGGGAGCTGTTTTTT. This translates into CASRKNTGELFF. The entire variable domain, with the rest obtained from reference TRBV14 and TRBJ2-2, is as follows: EAGVTQFPSHSVIEKGQTVTLRCDPISGHDNLYWYRRVMGKEIKFLLHFVKESKQDESGMPNNRFLAERTGGTYSTLKVQPAELEDSGVYFCASRKNTGELFFGEGSRLTVL.

The V call is TRBV9, the J call TRBJ1-3; maybe TRBD1 (6 bases). This CDR3 has 16 amino acids. CDR1 is SGDLS and CDR2 is YYNGEE in the germline V gene. V lost 4 bases to trimming and J lost 2 bases, with 16 bases between them. In DNA form, the CDR3 reads TGTGCCAGCAGCCCCCAGGTAGGGGGGGCTGGAAACACCATATATTTT. Its translation is CASSPQVGGAGNTIYF.

The V and J genes are TRBV30 and TRBJ1-6; 8 nucleotides agree with TRBD1. This CDR3 is built from 14 residues. V lost 4 bases and J lost 9; bases outside the gene matches: 8. CDR1 is GTSNPN and CDR2 is SVGIG in the germline V gene (reference sequence). CDR3 DNA sequence: TGTGCCTGGACCCGACAGGGGTTTAGTTCACCCCTCCACTTT. Translating it yields CAWTRQGFSSPLHF.